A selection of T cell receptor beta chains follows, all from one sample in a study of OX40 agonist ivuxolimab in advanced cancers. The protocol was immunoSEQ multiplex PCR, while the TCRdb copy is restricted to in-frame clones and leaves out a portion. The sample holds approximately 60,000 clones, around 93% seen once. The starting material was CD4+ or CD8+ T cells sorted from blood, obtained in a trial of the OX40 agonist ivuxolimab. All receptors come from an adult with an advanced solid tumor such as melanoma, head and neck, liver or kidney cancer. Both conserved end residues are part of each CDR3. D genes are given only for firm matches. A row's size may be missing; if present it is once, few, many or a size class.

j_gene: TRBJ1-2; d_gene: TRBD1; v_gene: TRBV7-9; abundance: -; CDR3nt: TGTGCCAGCAGCTCCGGGACAGGGGGATTCTATGGCTACACCTTC; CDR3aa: CASSSGTGGFYGYTF
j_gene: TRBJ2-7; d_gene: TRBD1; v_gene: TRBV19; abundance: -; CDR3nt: TGTGCCAGTAGTATGGTACAGGGGTCCTACGAGCAGTACTTC; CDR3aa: CASSMVQGSYEQYF
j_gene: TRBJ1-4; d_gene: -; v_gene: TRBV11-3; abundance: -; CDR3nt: TGTGCCAGCAGCCTTCGGGGCTTTAATGAAAAACTGTTTTTT; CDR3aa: CASSLRGFNEKLFF
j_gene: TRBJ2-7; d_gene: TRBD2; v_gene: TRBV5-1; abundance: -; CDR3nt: TGCGCCAGCAGCTCGACTTGGGCTAGCGGGAGAGTATACGAGCAGTACTTC; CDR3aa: CASSSTWASGRVYEQYF
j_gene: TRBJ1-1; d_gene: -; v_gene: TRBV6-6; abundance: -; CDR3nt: TGTGCCAGCAGCCCGACCGCAGGGGACACTGAAGCTTTCTTT; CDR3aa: CASSPTAGDTEAFF
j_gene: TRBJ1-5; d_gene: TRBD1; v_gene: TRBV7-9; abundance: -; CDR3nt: TGTGCCAGCAGCTTAGGGCAGGGGGGACAGCCCCAGCATTTT; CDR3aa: CASSLGQGGQPQHF
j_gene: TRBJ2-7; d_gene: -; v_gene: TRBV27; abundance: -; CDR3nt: TGTGCCAGCAGTTCCGGGACGGGCGGGCGATACGAGCAGTACTTC; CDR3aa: CASSSGTGGRYEQYF
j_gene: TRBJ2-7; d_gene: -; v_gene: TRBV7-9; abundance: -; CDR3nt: TGTGCCAGCAGCCGCGCACAGGTTTACGAGCAGTACTTC; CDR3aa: CASSRAQVYEQYF
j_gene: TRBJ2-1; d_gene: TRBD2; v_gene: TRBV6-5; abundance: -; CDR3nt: TGTGCCAGCAGTCCTGGACTAGCCCGTGAGCAGTTCTTC; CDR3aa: CASSPGLAREQFF
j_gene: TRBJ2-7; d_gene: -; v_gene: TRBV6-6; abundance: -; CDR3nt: TGTGCCAGCAGTTTCTTGGTCGACTACGAGCAGTACTTC; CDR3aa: CASSFLVDYEQYF
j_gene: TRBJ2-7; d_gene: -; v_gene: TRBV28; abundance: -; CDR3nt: TGTGCCAGCAGTTTCCCCCCTGACTACGAGCAGTACTTC; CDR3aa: CASSFPPDYEQYF
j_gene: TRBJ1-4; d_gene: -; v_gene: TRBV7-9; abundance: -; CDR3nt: TGTGCCAGCAGCTTAGTAATGGTGCAGGGAACTGCTTATGAAAAACTGTTTTTT; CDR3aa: CASSLVMVQGTAYEKLFF
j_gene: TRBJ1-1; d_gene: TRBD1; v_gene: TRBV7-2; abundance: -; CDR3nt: TGTGCCAGCAGCTCCGGGACGACAGGGCTCACTGAAGCTTTCTTT; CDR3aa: CASSSGTTGLTEAFF
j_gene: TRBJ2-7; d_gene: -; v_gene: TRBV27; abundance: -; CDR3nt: TGTGCCAGCAGTGCCGGGACGGGTCGCTACGAGCAGTACTTC; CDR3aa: CASSAGTGRYEQYF
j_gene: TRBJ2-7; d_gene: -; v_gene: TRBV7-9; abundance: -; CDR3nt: TGTGCCACGACCGGAGGCGGGCCCCTGTACGAGCAGTACTTC; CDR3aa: CATTGGGPLYEQYF
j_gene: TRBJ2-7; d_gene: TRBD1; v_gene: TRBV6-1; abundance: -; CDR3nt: TGTGCCAGCAGTTGGACAGGGTACGAGCAGTACTTC; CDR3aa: CASSWTGYEQYF
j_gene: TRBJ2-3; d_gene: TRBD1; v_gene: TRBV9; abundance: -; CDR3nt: TGTGCCAGCAGCGTAGCGGGACAGGGGGATGGCACAGATACGCAGTATTTT; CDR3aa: CASSVAGQGDGTDTQYF
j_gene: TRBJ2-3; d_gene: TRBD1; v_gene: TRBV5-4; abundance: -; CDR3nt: TGTGCCAGCAGCTCAGGGACAGGGGCAGATACGCAGTATTTT; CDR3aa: CASSSGTGADTQYF
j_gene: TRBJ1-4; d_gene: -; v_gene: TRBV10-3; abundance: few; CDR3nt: TGTGCCACCGGTCGGGAGGGCCTAGAAAAACTGTTTTTT; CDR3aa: CATGREGLEKLFF
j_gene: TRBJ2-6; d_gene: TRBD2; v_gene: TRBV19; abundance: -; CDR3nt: TGTGCCAGTAGAACTCCCCGGGGGGAAGGTTCTGGGGCCAACGTCCTGACTTTC; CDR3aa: CASRTPRGEGSGANVLTF